The source of this TCR beta chain is a study of cytomegalovirus exposure and HLA in healthy donors. Study details: In a previous analysis, about 100 million unique TCR beta sequences were found from roughly 200 million T cells.

PCR primers comprised 60 Vbeta and 13 Jbeta primers. Original handling: About 10 million of tens of millions of unique TCR beta chains were shared, per a later count. Repertoires were generated with immunoSEQ multiplex PCR, while TCRdb's copy carries only in-frame clones and drops some. The DNA gave D and trimming, while V, J and clone size come from that table. The table includes 100,000 to 130,000 clones, around 77% detected once. General study findings and limits: Among CMV-associated TCR beta chains, most appeared HLA-restricted in a later analysis.

This CDR3 comprises 15 residues. With V trimmed by 4 bases and J by 2 bases, 8 bases remained unmatched. Germline CDR1 and CDR2: WNHNN and SYGVQD (reference sequence). For this clone: Antigen specificity is unknown.

At sampling all donors were nominally healthy, likely with unrecorded immune exposures. The sequence was obtained from a male donor in good health and CMV-seronegative. J is TRBJ2-7 and V is TRBV10-1, with 7 bases that match TRBD1. Sequencing was done on a sample of PBMCs. CDR3 DNA sequence: TGCGCCAGCAGTGGATCAGGGACAGCCGCCTACGAGCAGTACTTC. The encoded protein is CASSGSGTAAYEQYF.